One sample yielded the 20 T cell receptor beta chains listed below, sequenced in a study of shared clonotypes between healthy human individuals. Method: immunoSEQ multiplex PCR; TCRdb's copy keeps in-frame clones and lacks some. The data show approximately 980,000 clones, about three quarters seen once. The sequencing input was memory CD4+ T cells sorted from blood. The subset here: CD45RA-negative fraction. The receptors shown here come from a young man in good health.

The chain uses TRBV11-2 and TRBJ2-1; 11 nucleotides line up with TRBD1. The trim removed 3 bases at V and 10 bases at J, leaving 5 bases unmatched. In germline, CDR1 is SGHAT, CDR2 FQNNGV. The length of the CDR3 is 14 residues. CDR3 amino acids: CASSFPGTGGEQFF. CDR3 sequence (DNA): TGTGCCAGCAGCTTTCCCGGGACAGGGGGAGAGCAGTTCTTC.

The gene calls are TRBV6-1 and TRBJ2-5, with D hard to call. Per germline, CDR1 MNHNS and CDR2 SASEGT. The V end lost 4 bases, the J end lost 3 bases, and 12 bases lay between the germline ends. This CDR3 comprises 14 residues. For the CDR3, the DNA is TGTGCCAGCAGTGCTCCAATCGCCGAAGAGACCCAGTACTTC. It yields the protein CASSAPIAEETQYF.

The chain employs TRBV11-2 and TRBJ2-7, with D perhaps assigned TRBD1 or TRBD2 (5 bases each). Trimming shortened V by 11 bases and J by 7 bases, and 12 bases separated the two germline ends. The CDR3 consists of 10 residues. CDR1 is SGHAT and CDR2 is FQNNGV in the germline V gene. The CDR3 is CAAGTKEQYF. The CDR3 DNA is TGTGCCGCAGGGACGAAGGAGCAGTACTTC.

The V call is TRBV4-3, the J call TRBJ2-7; a possible D gene is TRBD2 (6 bases). CDR1 LGHNA and CDR2 YSLEER come from the germline V gene. Trimming pared 4 bases from V and 2 bases from J, leaving 9 bases between. This CDR3 is 13 amino acids long. This chain's CDR3 is CASSRDLTYEQYF. CDR3 DNA: TGCGCCAGCAGCCGGGACTTAACCTACGAGCAGTACTTC.

The chain combines TRBV6-1 with TRBJ2-1; D is perhaps TRBD2 (8 bases). The V gene's germline CDR1 is MNHNS and CDR2 SASEGT. Trimming took 5 bases from V and 8 from J, leaving 19 bases between them. This CDR3 spans 15 amino acids. This chain's CDR3 is CASSFGTARGDEQFF. The CDR3 DNA reads TGTGCCAGCAGTTTTGGGACAGCGCGGGGGGATGAGCAGTTCTTC.

This chain connects TRBV10-3 to TRBJ2-7; the D gene could be TRBD1 or TRBD2 (5 bases each). CDR3 length equals 13 residues. V was trimmed by 11 bases and J by 1 base, leaving 15 bases between them. CDR1 is ENHRY, CDR2 SYGVKD, per germline. CDR3 bases: TGTGCCTCGAGACTGGGGGAATCCTACGAGCAGTACTTC. This codes for CASRLGESYEQYF.

The chain has TRBV5-1 and TRBJ2-7; possibly TRBD2 for D (6 bases). The length of the CDR3 is 14 residues. V lost 0 bases and J 12 bases, leaving 19 bases between the germline ends. Germline CDR1 SGHRS, CDR2 YFSETQ. The DNA of the CDR3 is TGCGCCAGCAGCTTGGAGAATTCGGGAGCCATGGGGTACTTC. Amino acid sequence: CASSLENSGAMGYF.

The chain joins TRBV5-4 to TRBJ1-1; possibly TRBD1 for D (5 bases). The CDR3 runs to 17 residues. The germline CDR1 and CDR2 sequences are SGHNT and YYREEE (reference sequence). V was shortened by 0 bases and J by 0 bases, with 15 bases between the two germline ends. In DNA form, the CDR3 reads TGTGCCAGCAGCTTGGAGAGGGGCGCGGGTATGAACACTGAAGCTTTCTTT. It encodes CASSLERGAGMNTEAFF.

This clone has a handful of counts. The CDR3 DNA reads TGTGCCTGGACCTCCGGGGGGGGAAGTCAGCCCCAGCATTTT. This translates into CAWTSGGGSQPQHF. J is TRBJ1-5 and V is TRBV30, with D possibly matching TRBD1 (5 bases). With 4 bases removed from V and 6 bases from J, the gap between germline ends came to 16 bases. Germline V gene data show CDR1 as GTSNPN and CDR2 as SVGIG (reference sequence). This CDR3 spans 14 amino acids.

This chain uses TRBV18 with TRBJ1-2, with D maybe TRBD1 (5 bases). Germline CDR1 KGHSH, CDR2 LQKENI. The CDR3 length is 15 residues. Trimming cost V 2 bases and J 3 bases, with 13 bases left between them. This CDR3 reads CASSPSGRGDYGYTF. CDR3 DNA: TGTGCCAGCTCACCAAGCGGTAGGGGAGACTATGGCTACACCTTC.

J is TRBJ2-2 and V is TRBV6-6; D perhaps matches TRBD2 (6 bases). Trimming removed 4 bases at V and 11 bases at J, with 11 bases between. CDR1 MNHNY and CDR2 SVGAGI come from the germline V gene (reference sequence). CDR3 length: 12 amino acids. The CDR3 bases are TGTGCCAGCAGTTTGGGACTTGGAGAGCTGTTTTTT. Translating it yields CASSLGLGELFF.

The rearrangement joins TRBV7-2 to TRBJ1-6; perhaps TRBD1 as D (5 bases). Trimming removed 6 bases from V and 4 bases from J, with 10 bases in between. CDR3 length: 14 amino acids. Germline values: CDR1 SGHTA, CDR2 FQGNSA. The CDR3 loop is CASSTDSYNSPLHF. As DNA, the CDR3 is TGTGCCAGCAGTACCGACAGTTATAATTCACCCCTCCACTTT.

The chain is built from TRBV21-1 and TRBJ1-1. TRBV21-1 is reported as a pseudogene. This CDR3 contains 16 residues. The CDR3 DNA follows: TGTGCCAGCAGCAAAGATTTACGGAATTTTCACACTGAAGCTTTCTTT. As protein: CASSKDLRNFHTEAFF.

This clone was found a few times. J is TRBJ2-7 and V is TRBV11-2, with TRBD2 matching 8 bases. The CDR3 extends over 14 amino acids. Germline V gene lookup returns CDR1 SGHAT and CDR2 FQNNGV. The V gene end was trimmed by 6 bases and the J gene end by 6 bases; junction bases not matched to a gene: 10. In DNA form, the CDR3 reads TGTGCCAGCAGGCAAGGGCGGGGGGAGATCGAGCAGTACTTC. It codes for CASRQGRGEIEQYF.

V is TRBV10-1 and J is TRBJ2-5, with TRBD1 matching 7 bases. Germline values: CDR1 WNHNN, CDR2 SYGVQD (reference sequence). CDR3 length equals 14 residues. V was pared by 4 bases and J by 1 base, with 3 bases of the junction left unmatched. CDR3 sequence (DNA): TGCGCCAGCAGTGCGGGACAGTTCCAAGAGACCCAGTACTTC. It specifies CASSAGQFQETQYF.

The chain uses TRBV5-5 and TRBJ1-2, with D possibly TRBD1 on 6 matching bases. V lost 6 bases, J lost 8 bases, and 17 bases lay in between. The CDR3 length is 13 residues. The germline CDR1 and CDR2 sequences are SGHKS and YYEKEE (reference sequence). The CDR3 loop is CASNLAGVSGYTF. In DNA form, the CDR3 reads TGTGCCAGCAACCTCGCAGGGGTCTCCGGCTACACCTTC.

The gene calls are TRBV6-6 and TRBJ1-6, with unresolved D. Trimming stripped 6 bases from V and 6 bases from J, with 18 bases between. Germline loops: CDR1 MNHNY, CDR2 SVGAGI (reference sequence). CDR3 length equals 16 residues. The CDR3 sequence: CASSQREGIRNSPLHF. For the CDR3, the DNA is TGTGCCAGCAGCCAGCGGGAGGGAATACGTAATTCACCCCTCCACTTT.

The CDR3 region is CASSETGAKNIQYF. CDR3 nucleotide sequence: TGTGCCAGCAGTGAAACGGGAGCCAAAAACATTCAGTACTTC. The chain has TRBV25-1 and TRBJ2-4, with D unresolved. V lost 2 bases, J lost 0 bases, and 5 bases lay in between. In germline, CDR1 is MGHDK, CDR2 SYGVNS. This CDR3 has 14 amino acids.

The J gene is TRBJ2-7, the V gene TRBV7-2; D remains unclear. The V gene lost 5 bases and the J gene lost 2 bases, with 10 bases spanning the gap. Per germline, CDR1 SGHTA and CDR2 FQGNSA. This CDR3 spans 13 amino acids. Here the CDR3 reads CASSRASAYEQYF. Here the CDR3 DNA reads TGTGCCAGCAGCAGGGCGTCCGCCTACGAGCAGTACTTC.

CDR3 loop: CASRSGQRRTEAFF. The CDR3 bases are TGTGCCAGCAGGTCGGGCCAAAGAAGGACTGAAGCTTTCTTT. The chain employs TRBV6-5 and TRBJ1-1; no definite D call. This CDR3 spans 14 amino acids. Germline values: CDR1 MNHEY, CDR2 SVGAGI. V gave up 6 bases and J gave up 5 bases, with 16 bases separating them.